This T cell receptor (beta chain) stems from a study of blood T cell repertoires in COVID-19. Study summary: The analysed material was cDNA or gDNA that came from T cells, B-cell-depleted T cells, or PBMCs.

Only in-frame clones appear in the TCRdb table, and some are missing; sequencing was by immunoSEQ multiplex PCR. The profile shows 25,000 to 35,000 clones, under 85% of them singletons. Trimming removed 3 bases from V and 5 bases from J; junction bases left unmatched: 6. CDR1 is SGHTA, CDR2 FQGTGA, per germline. There are 15 residues in the CDR3. The chain is built from TRBV7-3 and TRBJ2-3, with TRBD2 matching 9 bases. The source material was peripheral blood. This receptor was identified in an elderly man with acute or convalescent COVID-19. CDR3 region: CASSLRGGVEDTQYF. CDR3 DNA sequence: TGTGCCAGCAGCTTGCGGGGGGGCGTTGAAGATACGCAGTATTTT.